The 22 T cell receptor beta chains reported below all come from one sample, sequenced in a study of early T cells in non-severe SARS-CoV-2 infection. TCRdb re-derived calls from the 5' RACE reads in MiXCR, one entry per CDR3 protein. The sample has roughly 80,000 distinct CDR3 sequences; 5% to 6.5% are singletons. Sequencing used whole blood. These receptors originate from an adult who was a healthcare worker with PCR-confirmed SARS-CoV-2 infection or an uninfected control (not recorded which).

This clonotype was counted ten times or more. The rearrangement uses TRBV7-2 and TRBJ2-7; no reliable D call. CDR1 SGHTA and CDR2 FQGNSA come from the germline V gene. V dropped 1 base and J dropped 0 bases, with 10 bases sitting between them. The CDR3 extends over 15 amino acids. This CDR3 is CASSLESSRSYEQYF. The CDR3 DNA is TGTGCCAGCAGCTTAGAATCCTCCCGCTCCTACGAGCAGTACTTC.

This clonotype was recorded many times. The V gene is TRBV12-3 or TRBV12-4, the J gene TRBJ1-1; possibly TRBD1 for D (6 bases). V was cut by 7 bases and J by 8 bases, with 14 bases left in between. This CDR3 contains 12 residues. The CDR3 DNA sequence: TGTGCCAGCACCCTAGGGGGGGTCGAAGCTTTCTTT. Translation gives CASTLGGVEAFF.

The V call is TRBV11-2, the J call TRBJ2-5, with a weak D call TRBD1 (5 bases). This CDR3 is 14 amino acids long. Trimming left V 6 bases short and J 1 base short, with 12 bases between. Germline CDR1 SGHAT, CDR2 FQNNGV. The CDR3, as DNA: TGTGCCAGCAGTACAGGACACTCCCAAGAGACCCAGTACTTC. Its translation: CASSTGHSQETQYF.

This clonotype has just a few counts. The rearrangement links TRBV5-1 to TRBJ2-5; D remains unclear. Trimming removed 5 bases at V and 1 base at J, with 12 bases between. The CDR3 has 14 amino acids. Germline loops: CDR1 SGHRS, CDR2 YFSETQ. The CDR3 loop reads CASSRYSTQETQYF. The CDR3 nucleotides read TGCGCCAGCAGTCGGTACTCAACCCAAGAGACCCAGTACTTC.

This clonotype was observed a few times. V is TRBV29-1 and J is TRBJ1-1, with a possible D match to TRBD1 (6 bases). The CDR3 sequence is 15 residues long. Germline CDR1 reads SQVTM; CDR2 reads ANQGSEA. Trimming pared 7 bases from V and 3 bases from J, leaving 21 bases between. The chain's CDR3 is CSAQAGAGGDTEAFF. The CDR3 DNA reads TGCAGCGCACAAGCGGGGGCAGGAGGGGACACTGAAGCTTTCTTT.

The CDR3 reads CSVSRATEAFF. The CDR3 coding sequence is TGCAGCGTAAGCAGGGCCACTGAAGCTTTCTTT. V gene TRBV29-1 combines with J gene TRBJ1-1; a weak D match, TRBD1 (5 bases). Trimming stripped 6 bases from V and 4 bases from J, with 9 bases between. The CDR3 extends over 11 amino acids. Looked up from germline, CDR1 is SQVTM and CDR2 is ANQGSEA.

The chain carries TRBV5-4 and TRBJ1-1; D remains ambiguous. V was shortened by 1 base and J by 1 base, with 11 bases between the two germline ends. This CDR3 comprises 15 residues. CDR1 is SGHNT, CDR2 YYREEE, per germline (reference sequence). The CDR3 loop reads CASSLLSGKNTEAFF. Here the CDR3 DNA reads TGTGCCAGCAGCTTGTTATCGGGGAAGAACACTGAAGCTTTCTTT.

The chain couples TRBV20-1 to TRBJ2-2; 12 bases line up with TRBD2. Germline CDR1 reads DFQATT; CDR2 reads SNEGSKA (reference sequence). V shed 3 bases and J 4 bases; nucleotides not matched to a gene: 6. The CDR3 is made up of 16 amino acids. CDR3 protein: CSASPTSGRPTGELFF. The CDR3 DNA reads as TGCAGTGCTAGCCCGACTAGCGGGAGACCCACCGGGGAGCTGTTTTTT.

This clonotype was recorded a few times. The chain combines TRBV18 with TRBJ1-1; D remains ambiguous. V lost 3 bases and J lost 5, with 16 bases in between. In germline, CDR1 is KGHSH, CDR2 LQKENI. This CDR3 is built from 15 residues. CDR3 protein: CASSPPGTSRTEAFF. The CDR3 region has the DNA TGTGCCAGCTCACCTCCAGGCACCTCGAGAACTGAAGCTTTCTTT.

This clonotype was observed a few times. The chain joins TRBV6-2 or TRBV6-3 to TRBJ1-5; a possible D gene is TRBD1 (5 bases). V shed 3 bases and J shed 7 bases, with 10 bases lying between them. The germline V gene encodes CDR1 MNHEY and CDR2 SVGEGT. The CDR3 consists of 13 residues. The CDR3 coding sequence is TGTGCCAGCAGTTATCAGACAGTGCAGCCCCAGCATTTT. It yields the protein CASSYQTVQPQHF.

There are a few counts of this clonotype. The chain is built from TRBV12-3 or TRBV12-4 and TRBJ1-1, with D possibly matching TRBD1 (6 bases). This CDR3 comprises 14 residues. Trimming left V 5 bases short and J 1 base short, with 11 bases between. The CDR3 DNA reads TGTGCCAGCAGTGAGACAGGCACGAACACTGAAGCTTTCTTT. The encoded protein is CASSETGTNTEAFF.

This clonotype has a count of ten or more. V is TRBV7-8 and J is TRBJ2-1; perhaps TRBD1 as D (5 bases). This CDR3 is 13 amino acids long. Germline V lookup: CDR1 SGHVS, CDR2 FQNEAQ. V shed 5 bases and J shed 8 bases, with 13 bases lying between them. Here the CDR3 reads CASSAPREDEQFF. The CDR3 nucleotides read TGTGCCAGCAGCGCCCCCAGGGAAGATGAGCAGTTCTTC.

In this sample, this clonotype turned up many times. V is TRBV20-1 and J is TRBJ2-5, with a possible D match to TRBD1 (7 bases). Germline values: CDR1 DFQATT, CDR2 SNEGSKA (reference sequence). V was cut by 5 bases and J by 3 bases, with 13 bases left in between. The CDR3 covers 13 residues. The CDR3 coding sequence is TGCAGTGCTCCGGCAGGGGGGAAAGAGACCCAGTACTTC. This gives the protein CSAPAGGKETQYF.

This clonotype was seen a few times. The chain has TRBV7-2 and TRBJ2-7; D uncertain. The V and J ends lost 2 bases and 0 bases respectively, with 17 bases between them. The CDR3 runs 17 residues. Looked up from germline, CDR1 is SGHTA and CDR2 is FQGNSA. The CDR3 reads CASSLSATSTFSYEQYF. In nucleotides, the CDR3 is TGTGCCAGCAGCTTATCCGCAACCTCGACATTCTCCTACGAGCAGTACTTC.

For this clonotype: With a much larger clone just one base away, this may be a read error. V usage is TRBV4-1 and J usage is TRBJ2-2; D is unclear. Germline CDR1 reads MGHRA; CDR2 reads YSYEKL. Between the trimmed V and J ends, which lost 1 base and 4 bases, there was a span of 10 bases. This CDR3 region has 15 residues. The CDR3: CASSQGWRTTGELFF. CDR3 in DNA: TGCGCCAGCAGCCAAGGGTGGCGGACCACCGGGGAGCTGTTTTTT.

This clonotype came up many times. The chain uses TRBV6-2 or TRBV6-3 and TRBJ2-1, with TRBD1 matching 8 bases. Germline lookup yields CDR1 MNHEY and CDR2 SVGEGT. CDR3 size: 15 residues. With 8 bases clipped from V and 5 bases from J, the junction kept 11 bases outside the gene matches. This CDR3 reads CASRPGTGRNNEQFF. Here the CDR3 DNA reads TGTGCCAGCCGACCCGGGACAGGCCGAAACAATGAGCAGTTCTTC.

The table lists this clonotype with many counts. The V and J genes are TRBV6-5 and TRBJ1-1; D is ambiguous. CDR3 length: 15 residues. Trimming took 4 bases from V and 0 from J, leaving 12 bases between them. Germline loops: CDR1 MNHEY, CDR2 SVGAGI. The CDR3 coding sequence is TGTGCCAGCAGTTTAGGGAACCGCATGAACACTGAAGCTTTCTTT. Protein: CASSLGNRMNTEAFF.

This clonotype was seen only a few times. The chain links TRBV27 to TRBJ2-7; maybe TRBD1 (5 bases). The CDR3 contains 14 residues. With 5 bases removed from V and 2 bases from J, the gap between germline ends came to 13 bases. Germline V gene sequence: CDR1 MNHEY, CDR2 SMNVEV (reference sequence). The CDR3 DNA sequence: TGTGCCAGCAGTCTAAAAGGGGCCCCCTACGAGCAGTACTTC. Translating gives CASSLKGAPYEQYF.

This clonotype was recorded many times. The chain joins TRBV28 to TRBJ1-2; 10 bases map to TRBD1. The V gene end was trimmed by 5 bases and the J gene end by 8 bases; junction bases not matched to a gene: 11. The germline V gene has CDR1 MDHEN and CDR2 SYDVKM. The CDR3 is 15 residues long. The DNA for the CDR3 is TGTGCCAGCAGTCCCCCGCCGACAGGGGGCAGGGGCTACACCTTC. It codes for CASSPPPTGGRGYTF.

The sample holds many counts of this clonotype. The chain couples TRBV7-9 to TRBJ2-2; 7 nucleotides align to TRBD2. Germline CDR1 and CDR2: SEHNR and FQNEAQ (reference sequence). Trimming removed 1 base from V and 1 base from J; junction bases left unmatched: 3. This CDR3 is built from 16 residues. Here the CDR3 DNA reads TGTGCCAGCAGCTTAGGGCTAGCGGAGAACACCGGGGAGCTGTTTTTT. Protein: CASSLGLAENTGELFF.

This clonotype was seen at least ten times. The chain employs TRBV20-1 and TRBJ2-5, with 8 bases that match TRBD2. V shed 2 bases and J 4 bases; nucleotides not matched to a gene: 12. This CDR3 region has 16 residues. The germline CDR1 and CDR2 sequences are DFQATT and SNEGSKA (reference sequence). The CDR3 sequence: CSARPVAGGARETQYF. DNA of the CDR3: TGCAGTGCTAGACCCGTGGCCGGGGGGGCCCGAGAGACCCAGTACTTC.

V gene TRBV7-2 combines with J gene TRBJ2-5; 8 bases are shared with TRBD1. The CDR3 is 15 residues long. CDR1 is SGHTA and CDR2 is FQGNSA in the germline V gene. Trimming cost V 3 bases and J 1 base; bases outside gene matches: 4. CDR3 in DNA: TGTGCCAGCAGCTTCGACAGGGGACTCCAAGAGACCCAGTACTTC. This translates into CASSFDRGLQETQYF.